This TCR beta chain was sequenced during a study of blood T cell repertoires in COVID-19. Per germline, CDR1 SGHRS and CDR2 YFSETQ. This CDR3 has 13 residues. Trimming stripped 4 bases from V and 5 bases from J, with 12 bases between. In the original analysis: From reference gene primer amplification, estimates of nucleated cell counts were derived. The assay was immunoSEQ multiplex PCR, and TCRdb's table has in-frame clones only and misses some. V and J calls and clone size are copied from that table; D and trimming were computed from the DNA. The repertoire holds 150,000 to 200,000 clones, with approximately 80% as singletons.

Source material: PBMCs or T cells enriched from blood (not recorded which). This chain links TRBV5-1 with TRBJ2-5; TRBD2 is a possible D gene (7 bases). This TCR derives from an older woman who had recovered from COVID-19. The chain's CDR3 is CASSGGAGETQYF. CDR3 nucleotide sequence: TGCGCCAGCAGCGGGGGGGCCGGGGAGACCCAGTACTTC.